This T cell receptor (beta chain) was identified during a study of cytomegalovirus exposure and HLA in healthy donors. A note on this clone: Its antigen is unknown.

Germline CDR1 is MDHEN and CDR2 is SYDVKM. V was trimmed by 5 bases and J by 6 bases, leaving 12 bases between them. The CDR3 has 13 residues. Broader study findings: About 87% or about 30% of the time was how often most TCR beta V segments were productive, according to an earlier analysis.

These donors, healthy bone marrow donors, were studied. 60 Vbeta and 13 Jbeta primers were used in PCR. Data came from immunoSEQ multiplex PCR; TCRdb stores just in-frame clones and leaves some out. This sample carries under 200,000 clones, roughly 85% of them seen once, and the ten largest clones take 2.3%. Sequencing was performed on PBMCs. The V gene is TRBV28, the J gene TRBJ2-3; perhaps TRBD2 as D (5 bases). The clonotype originates from a woman between 50 and 59 years old in good health and CMV-seronegative. The CDR3 DNA sequence: TGTGCCAGCAGTACTAGGACCCCGGATACGCAGTATTTT. It codes for CASSTRTPDTQYF. The complete variable domain, with remaining parts taken from reference TRBV28 and TRBJ2-3, reads DVKVTQSSRYLVKRTGEKVFLECVQDMDHENMFWYRQDPGLGLRLIYFSYDVKMKEKGDIPEGYSVSREKKERFSLILESASTNQTSMYLCASSTRTPDTQYFGPGTRLTVL.